The 12 T cell receptor beta chains in this list originate from one sample, sequenced in a study of PD-1 blockade in classical Hodgkin lymphoma. The patients all showed relapse after autologous stem cell transplantation, while their brentuximab vedotin exposure varied. Method: immunoSEQ multiplex PCR; TCRdb's copy keeps in-frame clones and lacks some. In the table there are fewer than 100,000 clones, around 90% of which are singletons. The starting material was peripheral blood mononuclear cells (PBMCs), obtained at baseline. These TCRs come from a human donor with classical Hodgkin lymphoma.

This rearrangement joins TRBV5-1 to TRBJ1-1; 8 nucleotides match TRBD1. V lost 5 bases, J lost 7 bases, and 13 bases stayed unmatched. The CDR3 loop spans 15 amino acids. CDR1 is SGHRS and CDR2 is YFSETQ in the germline V gene. Written as DNA, the CDR3 is TGCGCCAGCAGGACCGGACAGGGAGGTCCCTATGAAGCTTTCTTT. Translation gives CASRTGQGGPYEAFF.

The chain is built from TRBV15 and TRBJ2-3, with 8 bases fitting TRBD1. Per the germline V gene, CDR1 is LNHNV and CDR2 is YYDKDF (reference sequence). Germline trimming cut 1 base from V and 5 bases from J; bases unmatched to any gene: 5. CDR3 length: 15 amino acids. The CDR3 DNA is TGTGCCACCAGCAGAGTGGGGACAGGCCGAGATACGCAGTATTTT. Its protein product is CATSRVGTGRDTQYF.

This chain joins TRBV6-6 and TRBJ2-7; 8 nucleotides agree with TRBD1. V lost 5 bases, J lost 4 bases, and 1 base stayed unmatched. Germline-derived CDR1 and CDR2 are MNHNY and SVGAGI (reference sequence). The CDR3 is 12 amino acids. In DNA, the CDR3 is TGTGCCAGCAGTCGGGACAGGTACGAGCAGTACTTC. Protein product: CASSRDRYEQYF.

V is TRBV28 and J is TRBJ2-7; D is undetermined. The CDR3 runs to 15 residues. Trimming stripped 7 bases from V and 2 bases from J, with 18 bases between. Looked up from germline, CDR1 is MDHEN and CDR2 is SYDVKM. The CDR3, as DNA: TGTGCCAGCACCGGATCTGGGTCCTTAACCTACGAGCAGTACTTC. Translation gives CASTGSGSLTYEQYF.

The rearrangement links TRBV5-1 to TRBJ2-7; D is unclear. Germline V gene sequence: CDR1 SGHRS, CDR2 YFSETQ. Trimming removed 0 bases at V and 2 bases at J, with 9 bases between. CDR3 length: 14 amino acids. The CDR3 nucleotides are TGCGCCAGCAGCTTGGGCGACCCAGCCTACGAGCAGTACTTC. Its protein product is CASSLGDPAYEQYF.

The genes are TRBV28 and TRBJ2-5; a weak D match, TRBD1 (6 bases). This CDR3 contains 15 residues. The germline CDR1 and CDR2 sequences are MDHEN and SYDVKM. V was clipped by 5 bases and J by 2 bases, with 15 bases between them. CDR3 sequence reads: CASSVLGQRQETQYF. CDR3 nucleotides: TGTGCCAGCAGTGTACTCGGACAGAGACAAGAGACCCAGTACTTC.

The V call is TRBV19, the J call TRBJ1-2, with unresolved D. The CDR3 has 14 amino acids. Germline V lookup: CDR1 LNHDA, CDR2 SQIVND (reference sequence). Trimming cost V 7 bases and J 2 bases, with 14 bases left between them. CDR3 protein: CASNIDGANYGYTF. DNA for the CDR3: TGTGCCAGTAATATTGACGGCGCAAACTATGGCTACACCTTC.

CDR3 bases: TGTGCCAGCAGCAACACCTGGGGGCTATGGGATGAAAAACTGTTTTTT. Translating gives CASSNTWGLWDEKLFF. The chain is built from TRBV5-6 and TRBJ1-4; the D gene is possibly TRBD1 (6 bases). The CDR3 extends over 16 amino acids. V was pared by 4 bases and J by 6 bases, with 19 bases between. Looked up from germline, CDR1 is SGHDT and CDR2 is YYEEEE.

J is TRBJ2-5 and V is TRBV5-4; 11 nucleotides line up with TRBD2. CDR1 is SGHNT, CDR2 YYREEE, per germline (reference sequence). The length of the CDR3 is 15 residues. V lost 2 bases to trimming and J lost 7 bases; unmatched junction nucleotides: 7. Here the CDR3 DNA reads TGTGCCAGCAGCTTTAGCGGGAGGGCGCTGAGGACCCAGTACTTC. Translation gives CASSFSGRALRTQYF.

This chain connects TRBV19 to TRBJ2-7; D may be TRBD1 (5 bases). Germline assignment: CDR1 LNHDA and CDR2 SQIVND (reference sequence). There are 14 residues in the CDR3. Trimming removed 0 bases at V and 3 bases at J, with 9 bases between. The CDR3 DNA follows: TGTGCCAGTAGTATAGATGTCAGGGACTACGAGCAGTACTTC. Protein product: CASSIDVRDYEQYF.

The V gene is TRBV6-1, the J gene TRBJ2-5, with D maybe TRBD1 (6 bases). CDR1 is MNHNS and CDR2 is SASEGT in the germline V gene. V was clipped by 7 bases and J by 4 bases, with 10 bases between them. This CDR3 spans 12 amino acids. Here the CDR3 reads CASTPRGETQYF. The CDR3 DNA is TGTGCCAGCACTCCCAGGGGAGAGACCCAGTACTTC.

The rearrangement joins TRBV30 to TRBJ1-2, with D unclear. Germline V gene sequence: CDR1 GTSNPN, CDR2 SVGIG (reference sequence). V was shortened by 4 bases and J by 2 bases, with 11 bases between the two germline ends. The CDR3 extends over 13 amino acids. CDR3 sequence (DNA): TGTGCCTGGAAAGCTCGCTTAAACTATGGCTACACCTTC. This gives the protein CAWKARLNYGYTF.